This TCR beta chain was identified in a study of blood T cell repertoires in COVID-19. Overall study: Italy, Spain and the United States were the sources of the convalescent and acute COVID-19 samples. In each case, the material was cDNA or gDNA derived from T cells, B-cell-depleted T cells, or PBMCs.

Per the study methods: Amplification of reference gene primers provided the estimated nucleated cell counts. Some clones are missing from TCRdb's copy, which holds only in-frame ones; the method was immunoSEQ multiplex PCR. Clonal size and the V and J genes are those of that table, whereas D and trimming came from the DNA. The sample lists some 43,000 clones, over 65% occurring once. Looked up from germline, CDR1 is SGHDN and CDR2 is FVKESK. This CDR3 region has 16 residues. The junction had 7 bases not matched to a gene; V was cut back by 4 bases and J by 3 bases. The sample was peripheral blood. The receptor's source is a man aged 50 to 59 with active or convalescent COVID-19. V is TRBV14 and J is TRBJ1-5; 9 bases fit TRBD1. CDR3 sequence: CASSPGGQGTNQPQHF. The CDR3, as DNA: TGTGCCAGCAGCCCCGGGGGACAGGGAACCAATCAGCCCCAGCATTTT.